The 12 T cell receptor beta chains reported below all come from one sample, sequenced in a study of blood T cell repertoires in COVID-19. Libraries were prepared by immunoSEQ multiplex PCR; TCRdb keeps only in-frame clonotypes and omits some of them. The table shows approximately 89,000 clones, with 70% to 90% occurring only once. Input material: peripheral blood. The receptors originated from a human donor in a cohort sampled during active COVID-19.

V is TRBV6-5 and J is TRBJ2-7, with unresolved D. This CDR3 region has 11 residues. Germline V gene data show CDR1 as MNHEY and CDR2 as SVGAGI. Trimming removed 5 bases from V and 6 bases from J, with 8 bases in between. The CDR3 coding sequence is TGTGCCAGCAGTACTCAATTCGAGCAGTACTTC. Translation gives CASSTQFEQYF.

The chain employs TRBV3-1 (or the pseudogene TRBV3-2) and TRBJ1-2; D gene uncertain. Germline-derived CDR1 and CDR2 are LGHDT and YNNKEL (reference sequence). V gave up 3 bases and J gave up 7 bases, with 12 bases separating them. The CDR3 consists of 13 residues. The CDR3 DNA is TGTGCCAGCAGCCAGGGCGTGGTTGGTGGCTACACCTTC. Protein: CASSQGVVGGYTF.

The V call is TRBV10-1, the J call TRBJ1-1; D is unresolved. The germline V and J ends were trimmed by 1 base and 5 bases, with 8 bases remaining between them. The CDR3 loop spans 13 amino acids. CDR1 and CDR2 from the germline V gene are WNHNN and SYGVQD (reference sequence). CDR3 nucleotide sequence: TGCGCCAGCAGTGAGTTCCGCAGGACTGAAGCTTTCTTT. Protein sequence: CASSEFRRTEAFF.

This chain links TRBV7-9 with TRBJ1-4; possibly TRBD1 for D (6 bases). V gave up 5 bases and J gave up 3 bases, with 16 bases separating them. The CDR3 is 16 amino acids. CDR1 and CDR2 from the germline V gene are SEHNR and FQNEAQ (reference sequence). CDR3 protein: CASSPTRGNANEKLFF. The CDR3 nucleotides read TGTGCCAGCAGCCCAACCAGGGGAAACGCTAATGAAAAACTGTTTTTT.

This chain uses TRBV6-6 with TRBJ2-3; D is undetermined. The CDR3 has 14 residues. Germline V gene sequence: CDR1 MNHNY, CDR2 SVGAGI (reference sequence). Trimming removed 2 bases at V and 0 bases at J, with 6 bases between. CDR3 loop: CASSYSTSTDTQYF. CDR3 nucleotides: TGTGCCAGCAGTTACAGTACTAGCACAGATACGCAGTATTTT.

The chain couples TRBV27 to TRBJ1-6, with 11 bases that match TRBD1. Per the germline V gene, CDR1 is MNHEY and CDR2 is SMNVEV (reference sequence). The CDR3 is 14 residues long. J lost 8 bases, V lost 6 bases, and 3 bases had no gene match. The CDR3 region is CASSRTGGDSPLHF. The CDR3 DNA reads TGTGCCAGCAGCCGGACAGGGGGCGATTCACCCCTCCACTTT.

The chain combines TRBV29-1 with TRBJ2-7; TRBD1 is a possible D gene (7 bases). V shed 7 bases and J shed 4 bases, with 11 bases lying between them. This CDR3 spans 11 amino acids. CDR1 is SQVTM, CDR2 ANQGSEA, per germline. The chain's CDR3 is CSARGAYEQYF. In nucleotides, the CDR3 is TGCAGCGCCAGGGGGGCTTACGAGCAGTACTTC.

The genes are TRBV7-9 and TRBJ1-3; no clear D. This CDR3 contains 14 residues. V gave up 0 bases and J gave up 5 bases, with 8 bases separating them. The germline CDR1 and CDR2 sequences are SEHNR and FQNEAQ (reference sequence). The CDR3 DNA sequence: TGTGCCAGCAGCTTAGCAGGGAGTAGAAACACCATATATTTT. Encoded protein: CASSLAGSRNTIYF.

V gene TRBV6-5 combines with J gene TRBJ2-2, with TRBD2 as a possible D gene (5 bases). The CDR3 has 13 residues. V lost 6 bases, J lost 6 bases, and 11 bases lay in between. Per germline, CDR1 MNHEY and CDR2 SVGAGI. The CDR3 spells CASRFSGAGELFF. CDR3 DNA: TGTGCCAGCAGATTCTCCGGGGCCGGGGAGCTGTTTTTT.

V gene TRBV2 combines with J gene TRBJ2-5; the match to TRBD2 covers 9 bases. Germline values: CDR1 SNHLY, CDR2 FYNNEI. The length of the CDR3 is 14 residues. Trimming took 4 bases from V and 4 from J; bases not matched to a gene: 4. The CDR3 nucleotides are TGTGCCAGCAGTGGGCGGGGGGGAGGAGAGACCCAGTACTTC. This encodes CASSGRGGGETQYF. Full variable domain (rest looked up from reference TRBV2 and TRBJ2-5): EPEVTQTPSHQVTQMGQEVILRCVPISNHLYFYWYRQILGQKVEFLVSFYNNEISEKSEIFDDQFSVERPDGSNFTLKIRSTKLEDSAMYFCASSGRGGGETQYFGPGTRLLVL.

This clone showed up just a few times. V is TRBV4-1 and J is TRBJ2-2, with D perhaps matching TRBD2 (5 bases). The CDR3 spans 16 residues. The V end was cut by 1 base, the J end by 2 bases, with 11 bases between. The germline V gene has CDR1 MGHRA and CDR2 YSYEKL. CDR3 DNA: TGCGCCAGCAGCCAAGGCGGACTGAGAAACACCGGGGAGCTGTTTTTT. This gives the protein CASSQGGLRNTGELFF.

This clone was counted once. The chain carries TRBV18 and TRBJ1-2; 7 nucleotides line up with TRBD1. Germline-derived CDR1 and CDR2 are KGHSH and LQKENI. The length of the CDR3 is 14 residues. V lost 2 bases to trimming and J lost 8 bases; unmatched junction nucleotides: 8. CDR3 sequence: CASSPGDRVRGYTF. DNA for the CDR3: TGTGCCAGCTCACCAGGCGACAGGGTACGCGGCTACACCTTC.